A selection of T cell receptor beta chains follows, all from one sample in a study of neoadjuvant anti-PD-1 for oral cavity cancer. Assay used: immunoSEQ multiplex PCR; TCRdb lists only in-frame clones, some missing. The sample consists of over 10,000 clones, less than 70% of them appearing once. Specimen: tumor tissue, collected before nivolumab (anti-PD-1) treatment. These receptor sequences come from a person between 40 and 80 years old with oral cavity squamous cell carcinoma. The donor label of this sample is uncertain. Both conserved end residues are part of each CDR3. The D gene is left open where the match is weak. Where a row states a size, it is once, few, many or the class of an expanded clone; other rows omit it.

j_call	d_call	v_call	clone_size	cdr3_aa	cdr3_nt
TRBJ2-7	.	TRBV28	.	CASSASGGRYEQYF	TGTGCCAGCAGCGCCTCAGGGGGGAGATACGAGCAGTACTTC
TRBJ2-2	.	TRBV6-6	.	CASSYSRANTGELFF	TGTGCCAGCAGTTACTCCAGGGCAAACACCGGGGAGCTGTTTTTT
TRBJ2-5	TRBD1	TRBV25-1	.	CASSHTGGGETQYF	TGTGCCAGCAGCCATACAGGGGGCGGCGAGACCCAGTACTTC
TRBJ2-1	.	TRBV5-5	.	CASSLNKGPNEQFF	TGTGCCAGCAGCTTGAACAAAGGCCCCAATGAGCAGTTCTTC
TRBJ2-1	TRBD2	TRBV14	medium-sized	CASSHLRLAGGNEQFF	TGTGCCAGCAGCCATCTTCGGCTAGCGGGGGGCAATGAGCAGTTCTTC
TRBJ2-7	.	TRBV11-2	.	CASSSLSSRGDEQYF	TGTGCCAGCAGCTCTCTCTCCTCTCGAGGAGATGAGCAGTACTTC
TRBJ2-7	.	TRBV6-1	.	CASSEVRYEQYF	TGTGCCAGCAGTGAAGTAAGGTACGAGCAGTACTTC
TRBJ2-5	.	TRBV19	.	CASSWNSQETQYF	TGTGCCAGTAGTTGGAACAGCCAAGAGACCCAGTACTTC
TRBJ1-6	TRBD1	TRBV5-4	.	CASSQGGPGTTYNSPLHF	TGTGCCAGCAGCCAAGGGGGCCCAGGTACAACCTATAATTCACCCCTCCACTTT
TRBJ1-5	TRBD1	TRBV7-9	.	CASSQRGQGEGQPQHF	TGTGCCAGCAGCCAGAGGGGACAGGGGGAAGGTCAGCCCCAGCATTTT
TRBJ1-2	TRBD1	TRBV25-1	.	CASSESGRSHTGGDGYTF	TGTGCCAGCAGTGAGAGTGGCCGATCACACACAGGGGGAGATGGCTACACCTTC
TRBJ2-5	TRBD1	TRBV5-1	.	CASSFGTGGRETQYF	TGCGCCAGCAGCTTCGGGACAGGGGGCAGAGAGACCCAGTACTTC
TRBJ1-1	.	TRBV28	.	CASSYLGGATGEAFF	TGTGCCAGCAGCTATCTAGGAGGGGCGACGGGTGAAGCTTTCTTT
TRBJ2-7	.	TRBV27	.	CASSLGRDSLGYEQYF	TGTGCCAGCAGTTTAGGGAGGGACAGCCTCGGATACGAGCAGTACTTC
TRBJ2-7	TRBD1	TRBV29-1	.	CSSRDSYEQYF	TGCAGCTCCCGGGACAGCTACGAGCAGTACTTC
TRBJ1-2	TRBD1	TRBV10-1	few	CASRGTGQGTEGNDGYTF	TGCGCCAGCAGGGGCACGGGACAGGGGACTGAGGGGAACGATGGCTACACCTTC
TRBJ1-1	TRBD1	TRBV5-1	.	CASSGLGSGQGATEAFF	TGCGCCAGCTCCGGTTTGGGGTCCGGACAGGGGGCCACTGAAGCTTTCTTT
TRBJ1-2	.	TRBV30	.	CAWSVWETNYGYTF	TGTGCCTGGAGTGTATGGGAGACAAACTATGGCTACACCTTC
TRBJ1-1	.	TRBV6-5	.	CASSRTRGRWTEAFF	TGTGCCAGCAGCAGGACAAGGGGTAGATGGACTGAAGCTTTCTTT
TRBJ2-3	.	TRBV5-8	.	CASSLRLTGGTDTQYF	TGTGCCAGCAGCTTGCGTTTGACGGGGGGCACAGATACGCAGTATTTT
TRBJ2-3	.	TRBV28	.	CASRGWSTGTDTQYF	TGTGCCAGCAGGGGGTGGAGTACGGGCACAGATACGCAGTATTTT
TRBJ2-4	.	TRBV2	few	CASSAGFLAKNIQYF	TGTGCCAGCAGTGCGGGATTCCTAGCCAAAAACATTCAGTACTTC
TRBJ2-2	.	TRBV14	.	CASSQDLTIPGTGELFF	TGTGCCAGCAGCCAAGATTTGACCATTCCGGGCACCGGGGAGCTGTTTTTT
TRBJ2-7	.	TRBV12-5	few	CASGLVGSYEQYF	TGTGCTAGTGGTTTGGTCGGGAGCTACGAGCAGTACTTC
TRBJ2-5	.	TRBV27	.	CASSLLGGTETQYF	TGTGCCAGCAGTTTATTAGGTGGCACGGAGACCCAGTACTTC
TRBJ1-1	TRBD1	TRBV6-1	.	CASTDRVNTEAFF	TGTGCCAGCACGGACAGGGTGAACACTGAAGCTTTCTTT
TRBJ2-2	TRBD1	TRBV11-3	.	CASRSGGNTGELFF	TGTGCCAGCAGATCAGGGGGCAACACCGGGGAGCTGTTTTTT
TRBJ2-2	.	TRBV5-1	.	CASSPRAGRNTGELFF	TGCGCCAGCAGCCCCCGGGCGGGGCGGAACACCGGGGAGCTGTTTTTT
TRBJ1-1	.	TRBV6-6	.	CASSYRHPNTEAFF	TGTGCCAGCAGTTACCGACACCCGAACACTGAAGCTTTCTTT
TRBJ2-5	.	TRBV10-3	.	CAVRIDGEETQYF	TGTGCCGTTCGCATCGACGGCGAAGAGACCCAGTACTTC
TRBJ1-1	TRBD1	TRBV27	.	CASSSRGLAEAFF	TGTGCCAGCAGTTCCAGGGGGCTCGCTGAAGCTTTCTTT